This TCR beta chain was identified in a study of T-cell reconstitution after alpha-beta-depleted transplantation in children. Unique molecular identifiers featured in how the TCRbeta library was prepared. From the PCR reads, TCRdb called clonotypes with MiXCR, one entry per CDR3 protein. The sample has 450,000 to 500,000 distinct CDR3 sequences, under 15% seen once. CDR1 and CDR2 from the germline V gene are SGHTA and FQGNSA. CDR3 length equals 16 residues. V dropped 1 base and J dropped 2 bases, with 13 bases sitting between them. The origin of this receptor is a human donor who donated a stem cell graft to a child with combined immunodeficiency. The sequencing here drew on PBMCs from the stem cell graft donor, taken from the stem cell graft. The gene calls are TRBV7-2 and TRBJ2-3, with D perhaps TRBD2 (5 bases). CDR3 sequence (DNA): TGTGCCAGCAGCTTAGGTGGGAGCCGGATCACAGATACGCAGTATTTT. It codes for CASSLGGSRITDTQYF.